The clone carrying this TCR beta chain was recorded at least ten times. Antigen specificity is unknown. Each patient came to thyroid surgery without any prior treatment (of any kind). CDR1 is KGHSH and CDR2 is LQKENI in the germline V gene. The CDR3 runs to 15 residues. Trimming took 0 bases from V and 8 from J, leaving 13 bases between them. This entry belongs to a study of metastatic and nonmetastatic thyroid tumors. Study background: Repertoire data that came from the blood and tumor or nodule tissue of malignant and benign thyroid patients were compared.

Broader study findings: It was reportedly found that TCR beta diversity was significantly higher in malignant thyroid tumors than in benign nodules, a difference seen in both blood and tumor samples.

Source study methods: A classifier for distant metastasis in papillary thyroid cancer was constructed using CDR3 differences observed across clinicopathological groups. TCRdb recomputed clones from the PCR reads via MiXCR. The V and J calls shown here were made by TCRdb, not taken from the authors' results. This table has 72,000 or so clones, roughly 18% appearing once. Material: blood. This sequence was found in a female donor with papillary thyroid cancer or a benign thyroid nodule (not recorded which). Some clones in this sample may be carry-over from other donors' samples. The J gene is TRBJ1-4, the V gene TRBV18, with no clear D. This CDR3 is CASSPPLAGEEKLFF. For the CDR3, the DNA is TGTGCCAGCTCACCACCGTTGGCCGGGGAGGAAAAACTGTTTTTT.